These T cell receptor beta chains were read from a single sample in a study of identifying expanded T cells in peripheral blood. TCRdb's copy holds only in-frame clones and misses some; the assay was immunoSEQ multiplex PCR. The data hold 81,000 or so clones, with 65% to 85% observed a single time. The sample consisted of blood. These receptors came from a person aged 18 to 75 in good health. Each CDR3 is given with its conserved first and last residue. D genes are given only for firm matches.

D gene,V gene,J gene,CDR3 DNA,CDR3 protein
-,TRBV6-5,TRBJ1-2,TGTGCCAGCAGTTCGTGGGACGGGGGGGCCAGCTATGGCTACACCTTC,CASSSWDGGASYGYTF
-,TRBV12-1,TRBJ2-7,TGTGCCAGCGAGCCGAATCGGCGGACAGCCATAACCTACGAGCAGTACTTC,CASEPNRRTAITYEQYF
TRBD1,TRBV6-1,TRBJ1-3,TGTGCCAGCAGAACGCTGACAGGGGATGGAAACACCATATATTTT,CASRTLTGDGNTIYF
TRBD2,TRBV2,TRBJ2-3,TGTGCCCTAGCGGTGGGCAGTCATGGCCCGGGCACAGATACGCAGTATTTT,CALAVGSHGPGTDTQYF
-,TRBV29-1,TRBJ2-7,TGCAGCGTTGAAGGGCTGTCCCCAAGGAACTACGAGCAGTACTTC,CSVEGLSPRNYEQYF
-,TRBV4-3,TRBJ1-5,TGCGCCAGCAGCCAAGAAGTAGGGAATAGCAATCAGCCCCAGCATTTT,CASSQEVGNSNQPQHF
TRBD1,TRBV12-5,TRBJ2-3,TGTGCTAGTGGTTTTGACCGGACAGGGGGCGTGAGGCTAATGGGTCCAGATACGCAGTATTTT,CASGFDRTGGVRLMGPDTQYF
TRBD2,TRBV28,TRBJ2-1,TGTGCCAGCAGTTTAATGTTTCAGCGGGACCCCGAGCAGTTCTTC,CASSLMFQRDPEQFF
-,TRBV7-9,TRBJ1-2,TGTGCCAGCAGCTTACAATATGGCTACACCTTC,CASSLQYGYTF
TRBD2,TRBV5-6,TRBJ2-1,TGTGCCAGCAGCGTGGGACTACTTTATGAGCAGTTCTTC,CASSVGLLYEQFF
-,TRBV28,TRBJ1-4,TGTGCCAGCAGTTTGAGGAAAGCGAGACTCAATGAAAAACTGTTTTTT,CASSLRKARLNEKLFF
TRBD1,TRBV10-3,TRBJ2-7,TGTGCCATCAGTGAGTCCACAGGGGGCCACGAGCAGTACTTC,CAISESTGGHEQYF
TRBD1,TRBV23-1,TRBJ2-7,TGCGCCAGCAGTCAATCCAGGGGGCCCCTCCTCTACGAGCAGTACTTC,CASSQSRGPLLYEQYF
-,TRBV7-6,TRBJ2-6,TGTGCCAGCAGCTTAGCTTGGGTTTCTGGGGCCAACGTCCTGACTTTC,CASSLAWVSGANVLTF
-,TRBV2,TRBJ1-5,TGTGCCAGCAGAGCCAGCCAAGCGGTTAGCAATCAGCCCCAGCATTTT,CASRASQAVSNQPQHF
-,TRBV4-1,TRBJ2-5,TGCGCCAGCAGCCAAGTTGGTCCGCATGGAAAAGAGACCCAGTACTTC,CASSQVGPHGKETQYF
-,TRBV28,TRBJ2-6,TGTGCCAGCAGTCGTTGGTCCGGTACACACTCTGGGGCCAACGTCCTGACTTTC,CASSRWSGTHSGANVLTF
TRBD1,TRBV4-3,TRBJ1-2,TGCGCCAGCAGCCAAGATCGAGCGACAGGGGGCGCGGGGGGCTACACCTTC,CASSQDRATGGAGGYTF
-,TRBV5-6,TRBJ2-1,TGTGCCAGCAGCTTGGACATAACGTACAATGAGCAGTTCTTC,CASSLDITYNEQFF
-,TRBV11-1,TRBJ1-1,TGTGCCAGCAGCTTAGGCGGGTGGGTTGAGGACACTGAAGCTTTCTTT,CASSLGGWVEDTEAFF
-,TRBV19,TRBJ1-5,TGTGCCAGTACCACTACAAACAGGCAGCCCCAGCATTTT,CASTTTNRQPQHF
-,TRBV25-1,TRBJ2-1,TGTGCCAGCAGTGTGCTTATGGAGGGGGACAATGAGCAGTTCTTC,CASSVLMEGDNEQFF
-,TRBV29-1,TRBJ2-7,TGCAGCGCTAATACAGGGTCCTACGAGCAGTACTTC,CSANTGSYEQYF
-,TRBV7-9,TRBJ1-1,TGTGCCAGCAGCTTACAGGGGAACACTGAAGCTTTCTTT,CASSLQGNTEAFF
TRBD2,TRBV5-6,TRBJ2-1,TGTGCCAGCAGCCAACCGGGACTAGCGGCTAAGTGGCAGTTCTTC,CASSQPGLAAKWQFF